The 14 T cell receptor beta chains in this list originate from one sample, sequenced in a study of T cell repertoires in cytomegalovirus infection. Antigens of these TCRs are unknown. Each CDR3 protein is one row after TCRdb ran MiXCR on the reads. The repertoire holds fewer than 850,000 distinct CDR3 sequences, with roughly 28% as singletons. The input for sequencing was cultured CD8+ T cells from PBMCs, taken from culture after CMV antigen stimulation. All receptors derive from a human donor in good health (CMV status not recorded). Some clones in this sample may be carry-over from other donors' samples.

This clonotype was observed a handful of times. V and J are TRBV14 and TRBJ2-5, with D possibly being TRBD2 (6 bases). V gave up 1 base and J gave up 1 base, with 10 bases separating them. CDR3 length equals 15 residues. The germline CDR1 and CDR2 sequences are SGHDN and FVKESK. The CDR3 protein is CASSQGTTSQETQYF. In nucleotides, the CDR3 is TGTGCCAGCAGCCAAGGGACGACTAGCCAAGAGACCCAGTACTTC.

The chain uses TRBV29-1 and TRBJ2-3, with D possibly being TRBD1 (6 bases). Germline assignment: CDR1 SQVTM and CDR2 ANQGSEA. Trimming shortened V by 7 bases and J by 3 bases, and 11 bases separated the two germline ends. This CDR3 is built from 12 residues. The CDR3 reads CSAPRGTDTQYF. CDR3 bases: TGCAGCGCCCCCAGGGGAACAGATACGCAGTATTTT.

This sequence joins TRBV10-3 and TRBJ1-5, with D uncertain. V lost 6 bases to trimming and J lost 0 bases, with 9 bases between them. The length of the CDR3 is 14 residues. Germline values: CDR1 ENHRY, CDR2 SYGVKD. In nucleotides, the CDR3 is TGTGCCATCAGACCCGACGGTAGCAATCAGCCCCAGCATTTT. Translating gives CAIRPDGSNQPQHF.

This clonotype came up a few times. The chain links TRBV7-9 to TRBJ2-1; D might be TRBD1 (8 bases). Germline lookup yields CDR1 SEHNR and CDR2 FQNEAQ (reference sequence). This CDR3 has 15 residues. Trimming left V 5 bases short and J 8 bases short, with 19 bases between. CDR3 loop: CASSTGGGAGDEQFF. The CDR3 nucleotides read TGTGCCAGCAGCACAGGGGGGGGGGCTGGCGATGAGCAGTTCTTC.

The chain is built from TRBV28 and TRBJ2-4; the D gene is possibly TRBD1 (5 bases). Germline V gene sequence: CDR1 MDHEN, CDR2 SYDVKM. V lost 5 bases, J lost 0 bases, and 17 bases lay in between. This CDR3 has 17 residues. CDR3 sequence reads: CASSPYPRQIAKNIQYF. The CDR3 DNA reads as TGTGCCAGCAGTCCCTACCCCAGACAGATAGCCAAAAACATTCAGTACTTC. Full variable domain (missing parts from reference TRBV28 and TRBJ2-4): DVKVTQSSRYLVKRTGEKVFLECVQDMDHENMFWYRQDPGLGLRLIYFSYDVKMKEKGDIPEGYSVSREKKERFSLILESASTNQTSMYLCASSPYPRQIAKNIQYFGAGTRLSVL.

The rearrangement joins TRBV19 to TRBJ2-7, with 7 bases that match TRBD1. Germline V gives CDR1 LNHDA, CDR2 SQIVND (reference sequence). The J segment lost 2 bases and the V segment lost 3 bases, leaving 1 base of the junction unmatched. CDR3 length: 13 residues. The CDR3 sequence is CASSMDRTYEQYF. CDR3 DNA sequence: TGTGCCAGTAGTATGGACAGGACCTACGAGCAGTACTTC.

This clonotype was observed a handful of times. The chain employs TRBV27 and TRBJ2-1, with D perhaps given as TRBD1 or TRBD2 (6 bases each). With 5 bases removed from V and 6 bases from J, the gap between germline ends came to 11 bases. CDR1 and CDR2 from the germline V gene are MNHEY and SMNVEV (reference sequence). This CDR3 is built from 13 residues. This CDR3 reads CASSRGRLNEQFF. The CDR3 nucleotides are TGTGCCAGCAGTCGGGGGCGGCTCAATGAGCAGTTCTTC.

There are a few counts of this clonotype. This rearrangement joins TRBV4-1 to TRBJ2-1, with 7 positions matching TRBD1. Germline CDR1 and CDR2: MGHRA and YSYEKL. This CDR3 comprises 18 residues. J lost 2 bases, V lost 0 bases, and 10 bases had no gene match. The CDR3 DNA sequence: TGCGCCAGCAGCCAAGAAGGCACAGGGGCCTTTCCCTACAATGAGCAGTTCTTC. Its translation: CASSQEGTGAFPYNEQFF.

The sample holds many counts of this clonotype. The gene calls are TRBV7-2 and TRBJ2-5; possible D gene TRBD1, 7 bases. The CDR3 is 14 amino acids. Trimming left V 5 bases short and J 4 bases short, with 14 bases between. The germline CDR1 and CDR2 sequences are SGHTA and FQGNSA. CDR3 amino acids: CASSPGGLRETQYF. CDR3 DNA sequence: TGTGCCAGCAGCCCAGGGGGGCTTAGAGAGACCCAGTACTTC.

This clonotype was found a few times. The V call is TRBV11-2, the J call TRBJ2-2; D unclear. The germline V and J ends were trimmed by 3 bases and 3 bases, with 17 bases remaining between them. The CDR3 loop spans 17 amino acids. Germline CDR1 reads SGHAT; CDR2 reads FQNNGV. Here the CDR3 reads CASSFPPLQVDTGELFF. Written as DNA, the CDR3 is TGTGCCAGCAGCTTCCCCCCCTTGCAGGTGGACACCGGGGAGCTGTTTTTT.

J is TRBJ1-5 and V is TRBV12-3 or TRBV12-4, with TRBD1 as a possible D gene (5 bases). The V and J ends lost 1 base and 7 bases respectively, with 11 bases between them. This CDR3 contains 14 residues. The CDR3 coding sequence is TGTGCCAGCAGTTTAGGGAGCCAGGGCCAGCCCCAGCATTTT. It translates to CASSLGSQGQPQHF.

This clonotype turned up a few times. This chain connects TRBV9 to TRBJ1-2; 9 bases align to TRBD1. Germline V gives CDR1 SGDLS, CDR2 YYNGEE. J lost 8 bases, V lost 1 base, and 18 bases had no gene match. The CDR3 totals 18 residues. The CDR3: CASSVNGDGTGTLPGYTF. Here the CDR3 DNA reads TGTGCCAGCAGCGTAAATGGGGACGGGACAGGGACCCTTCCGGGCTACACCTTC.

This clonotype was seen a few times. V and J are TRBV7-8 and TRBJ1-2; no clear D. CDR3 size: 17 residues. Between the trimmed V and J ends, which lost 1 base and 1 base, there was a span of 16 bases. Per the germline V gene, CDR1 is SGHVS and CDR2 is FQNEAQ. The CDR3 nucleotides are TGTGCCAGCAGCTTAGTTGGGTTCCAGTTCTTTAACTATGGCTACACCTTC. It specifies CASSLVGFQFFNYGYTF. The complete variable domain, with remaining parts taken from reference TRBV7-8 and TRBJ1-2, reads GAGVSQSPRYKVAKRGQDVALRCDPISGHVSLFWYQQALGQGPEFLTYFQNEAQLDKSGLPSDRFFAERPEGSVSTLKIQRTQQEDSAVYLCASSLVGFQFFNYGYTFGSGTRLTVV.

The CDR3 here is CASSYSGGSGSNEQFF. DNA for the CDR3: TGTGCCAGCAGCTACTCGGGGGGGTCAGGATCTAATGAGCAGTTCTTC. This chain connects TRBV7-8 to TRBJ2-1; 8 bases match TRBD2. With 4 bases clipped from V and 7 bases from J, the junction kept 12 bases outside the gene matches. Germline V gene lookup returns CDR1 SGHVS and CDR2 FQNEAQ. The CDR3 contains 16 residues.